These 10 T cell receptor beta chains were all obtained from the same sample, sequenced in a study of blood T cell repertoires in COVID-19. The assay was immunoSEQ multiplex PCR, and TCRdb's table has in-frame clones only and misses some. The sample records under 250,000 clones, 88% being singletons. The sequencing input was PBMCs or T cells enriched from blood (not recorded which). The receptor source for this set is a woman younger than 45 who had been exposed to COVID-19.

J is TRBJ2-3 and V is TRBV18, with a tentative D call TRBD2 (6 bases). Germline values: CDR1 KGHSH, CDR2 LQKENI. This CDR3 contains 14 residues. Trimming cost V 1 base and J 3 bases, with 8 bases left between them. This chain's CDR3 is CASSPLAETDTQYF. In DNA, the CDR3 is TGTGCCAGCTCACCACTAGCGGAGACAGATACGCAGTATTTT.

The chain couples TRBV5-1 to TRBJ2-7, with TRBD1 matching over 9 bases. V gave up 0 bases and J gave up 5 bases; unmatched junction bases: 6. The CDR3 contains 15 residues. Germline V gene data show CDR1 as SGHRS and CDR2 as YFSETQ. CDR3 nucleotide sequence: TGCGCCAGCAGCTTGGTGGGACAGGGTATGAACGAGCAGTACTTC. It translates to CASSLVGQGMNEQYF.

The chain joins TRBV18 to TRBJ2-3, with a tentative D call TRBD2 (6 bases). The CDR3 runs 14 residues. Germline loops: CDR1 KGHSH, CDR2 LQKENI. V lost 4 bases, J lost 4 bases, and 12 bases lay in between. The DNA of the CDR3 is TGTGCCAGCTCACAGGGACTCCGTGCAGATACGCAGTATTTT. As protein: CASSQGLRADTQYF.

The chain combines TRBV2 with TRBJ1-2; D is ambiguous. Germline lookup yields CDR1 SNHLY and CDR2 FYNNEI. The V end lost 0 bases, the J end lost 7 bases, and 9 bases lay between the germline ends. CDR3 length: 13 residues. CDR3 protein: CASSEALSGGYTF. The CDR3 DNA reads as TGTGCCAGCAGTGAAGCCCTCTCAGGTGGCTACACCTTC. The full variable domain, with the rest looked up from reference TRBV2 and TRBJ1-2, is EPEVTQTPSHQVTQMGQEVILRCVPISNHLYFYWYRQILGQKVEFLVSFYNNEISEKSEIFDDQFSVERPDGSNFTLKIRSTKLEDSAMYFCASSEALSGGYTFGSGTRLTVV.

The V gene is TRBV11-3, the J gene TRBJ2-1; D gene uncertain. Germline CDR1 reads SGHNT; CDR2 reads YENEEA. CDR3 length: 13 amino acids. The germline V and J ends were trimmed by 1 base and 7 bases, with 8 bases remaining between them. CDR3 sequence (DNA): TGTGCCAGCAGCTTAGGGAGAGGAAATGAGCAGTTCTTC. This sequence encodes CASSLGRGNEQFF.

The chain couples TRBV14 to TRBJ2-1; the match to TRBD2 covers 10 bases. The germline V gene encodes CDR1 SGHDN and CDR2 FVKESK. CDR3 length: 17 residues. V trimming: 4 bases; J trimming: 0 bases; junction bases outside the gene matches: 6. CDR3 bases: TGTGCCAGCAGCCTGACTAGCGGGCTACGCTCCTACAATGAGCAGTTCTTC. Translating gives CASSLTSGLRSYNEQFF.

The chain links TRBV19 to TRBJ1-3, with D maybe TRBD1 (5 bases). There are 14 residues in the CDR3. In germline, CDR1 is LNHDA, CDR2 SQIVND (reference sequence). Trimming stripped 5 bases from V and 2 bases from J, with 10 bases between. Here the CDR3 reads CASSPGRTGNTIYF. CDR3 DNA: TGTGCCAGTAGTCCAGGGAGGACTGGAAACACCATATATTTT.

J is TRBJ2-2 and V is TRBV9; 7 bases are shared with TRBD2. Looked up from germline, CDR1 is SGDLS and CDR2 is YYNGEE. The length of the CDR3 is 16 residues. The trim removed 0 bases at V and 5 bases at J, leaving 7 bases unmatched. The CDR3 bases are TGTGCCAGCAGCGTAGTGGCGGGAGTCGGAACCGGGGAGCTGTTTTTT. The encoded protein is CASSVVAGVGTGELFF.

The rearrangement joins TRBV7-2 to TRBJ2-7, with 8 bases matching TRBD1. CDR1 SGHTA and CDR2 FQGNSA come from the germline V gene. J gave up 2 bases and V 5 bases, and 14 bases lay outside the gene matches. This CDR3 is built from 17 residues. The CDR3 nucleotides read TGTGCCAGCAGCCTATCTTACGGACAGGGACGCCCCTACGAGCAGTACTTC. Translation: CASSLSYGQGRPYEQYF.

This chain uses TRBV4-1 with TRBJ2-5; D gene unclear. V gave up 1 base and J gave up 2 bases, with 5 bases separating them. The CDR3 runs to 13 residues. Germline V lookup: CDR1 MGHRA, CDR2 YSYEKL. CDR3 loop: CASSQGLQETQYF. In DNA form, the CDR3 reads TGCGCCAGCAGCCAAGGTCTACAAGAGACCCAGTACTTC.